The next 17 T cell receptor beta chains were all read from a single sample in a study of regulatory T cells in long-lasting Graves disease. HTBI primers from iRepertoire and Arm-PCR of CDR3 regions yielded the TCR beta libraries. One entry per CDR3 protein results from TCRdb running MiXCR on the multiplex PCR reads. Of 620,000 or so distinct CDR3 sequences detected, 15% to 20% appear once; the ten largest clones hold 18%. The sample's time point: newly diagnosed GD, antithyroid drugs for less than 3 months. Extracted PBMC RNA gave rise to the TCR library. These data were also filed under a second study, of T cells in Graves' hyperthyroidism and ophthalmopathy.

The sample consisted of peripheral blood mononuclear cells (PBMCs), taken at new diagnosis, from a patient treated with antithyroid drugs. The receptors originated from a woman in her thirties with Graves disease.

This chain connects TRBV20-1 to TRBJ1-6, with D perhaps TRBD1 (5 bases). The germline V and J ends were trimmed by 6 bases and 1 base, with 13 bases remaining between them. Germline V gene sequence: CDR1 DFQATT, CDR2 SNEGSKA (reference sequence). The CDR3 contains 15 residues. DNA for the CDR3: TGCAGTGCAAACGGGGGTGAATCCTATAATTCACCCCTCCACTTT. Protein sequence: CSANGGESYNSPLHF.

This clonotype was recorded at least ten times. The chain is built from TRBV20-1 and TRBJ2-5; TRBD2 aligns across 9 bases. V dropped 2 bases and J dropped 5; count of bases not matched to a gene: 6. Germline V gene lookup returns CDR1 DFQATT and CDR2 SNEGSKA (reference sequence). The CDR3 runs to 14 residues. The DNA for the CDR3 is TGCAGTGCTAGAAGTCTAGCGGGGAGGGAGACCCAGTACTTC. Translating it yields CSARSLAGRETQYF.

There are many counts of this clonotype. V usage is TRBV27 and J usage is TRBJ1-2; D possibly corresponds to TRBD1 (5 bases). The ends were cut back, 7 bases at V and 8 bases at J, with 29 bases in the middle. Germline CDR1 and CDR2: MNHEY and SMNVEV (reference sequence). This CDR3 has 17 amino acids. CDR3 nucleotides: TGTGCCAGCACTCTAGTGGGGCCAAACGGGGTTACGTCCGGCTACACCTTC. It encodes CASTLVGPNGVTSGYTF.

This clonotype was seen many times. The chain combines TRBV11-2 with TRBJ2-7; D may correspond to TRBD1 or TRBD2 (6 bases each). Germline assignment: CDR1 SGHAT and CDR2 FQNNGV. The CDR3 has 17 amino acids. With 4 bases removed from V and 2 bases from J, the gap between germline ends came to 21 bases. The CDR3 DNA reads TGTGCCAGCAGCTCCCTCAAAGGGGGGCGTTTGACCTACGAGCAGTACTTC. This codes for CASSSLKGGRLTYEQYF.

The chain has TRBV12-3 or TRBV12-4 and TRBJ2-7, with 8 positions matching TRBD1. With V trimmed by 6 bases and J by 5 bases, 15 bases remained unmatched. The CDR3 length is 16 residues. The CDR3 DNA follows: TGTGCCAGCAGCAGCCTGGACAGGGCGCGGGGAGACGAGCAGTACTTC. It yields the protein CASSSLDRARGDEQYF.

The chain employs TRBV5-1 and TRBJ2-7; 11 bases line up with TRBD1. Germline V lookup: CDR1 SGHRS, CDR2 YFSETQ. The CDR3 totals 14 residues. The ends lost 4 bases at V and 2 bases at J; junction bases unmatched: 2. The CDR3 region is CASSKGQGAYEQYF. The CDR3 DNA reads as TGCGCCAGCAGCAAGGGACAGGGGGCCTACGAGCAGTACTTC.

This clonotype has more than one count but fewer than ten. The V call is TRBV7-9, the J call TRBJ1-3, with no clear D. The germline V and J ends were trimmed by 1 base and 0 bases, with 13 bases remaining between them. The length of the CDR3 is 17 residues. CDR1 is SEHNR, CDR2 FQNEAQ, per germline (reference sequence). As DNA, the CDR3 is TGTGCCAGCAGCTTAGTTTTGTCGACTTTCTCTGGAAACACCATATATTTT. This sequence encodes CASSLVLSTFSGNTIYF.

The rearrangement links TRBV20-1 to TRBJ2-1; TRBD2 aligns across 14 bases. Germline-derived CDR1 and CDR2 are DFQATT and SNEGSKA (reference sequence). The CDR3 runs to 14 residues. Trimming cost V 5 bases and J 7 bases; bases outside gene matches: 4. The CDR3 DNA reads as TGCAGTGCTGAGGGACTAGCGGGAGTGAATGAGCAGTTCTTC. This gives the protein CSAEGLAGVNEQFF.

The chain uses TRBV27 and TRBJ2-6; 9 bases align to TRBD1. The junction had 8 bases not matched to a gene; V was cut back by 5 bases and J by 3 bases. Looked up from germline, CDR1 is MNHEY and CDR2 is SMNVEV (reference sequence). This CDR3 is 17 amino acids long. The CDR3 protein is CASSRTGGAGGANVLTF. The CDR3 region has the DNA TGTGCCAGCAGTCGAACAGGGGGCGCAGGTGGGGCCAACGTCCTGACTTTC.

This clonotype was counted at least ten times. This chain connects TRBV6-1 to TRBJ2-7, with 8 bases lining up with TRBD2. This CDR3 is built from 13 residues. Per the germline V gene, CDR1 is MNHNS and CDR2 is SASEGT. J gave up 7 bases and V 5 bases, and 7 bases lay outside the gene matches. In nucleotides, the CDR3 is TGTGCCAGCAGTATCAGCGGGAGCGGGGAGCAGTACTTC. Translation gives CASSISGSGEQYF.

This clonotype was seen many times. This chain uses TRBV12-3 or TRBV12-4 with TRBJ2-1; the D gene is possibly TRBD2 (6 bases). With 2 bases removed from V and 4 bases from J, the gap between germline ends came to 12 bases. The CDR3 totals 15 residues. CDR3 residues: CASSLTEGRYNEQFF. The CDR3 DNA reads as TGTGCCAGCAGTTTAACGGAGGGCCGGTACAATGAGCAGTTCTTC.

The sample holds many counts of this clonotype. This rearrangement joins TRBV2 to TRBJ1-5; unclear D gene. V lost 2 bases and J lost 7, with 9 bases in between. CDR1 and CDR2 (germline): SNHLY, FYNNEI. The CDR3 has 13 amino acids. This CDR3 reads CASSEMDGQPQHF. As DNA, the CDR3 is TGTGCCAGCAGTGAAATGGATGGGCAGCCCCAGCATTTT.

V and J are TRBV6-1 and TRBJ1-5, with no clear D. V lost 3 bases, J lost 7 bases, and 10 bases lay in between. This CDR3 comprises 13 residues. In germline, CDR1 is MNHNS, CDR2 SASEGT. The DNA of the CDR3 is TGTGCCAGCAGTGAGAGGGATCACCAGCCCCAGCATTTT. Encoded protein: CASSERDHQPQHF.

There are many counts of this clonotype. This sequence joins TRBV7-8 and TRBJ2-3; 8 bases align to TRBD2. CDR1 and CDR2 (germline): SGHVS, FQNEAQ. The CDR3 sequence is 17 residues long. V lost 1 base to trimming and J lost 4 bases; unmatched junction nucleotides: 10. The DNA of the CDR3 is TGTGCCAGCAGCTTAGTTAGTGCGGGAGGTAACCCAGATACGCAGTATTTT. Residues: CASSLVSAGGNPDTQYF.

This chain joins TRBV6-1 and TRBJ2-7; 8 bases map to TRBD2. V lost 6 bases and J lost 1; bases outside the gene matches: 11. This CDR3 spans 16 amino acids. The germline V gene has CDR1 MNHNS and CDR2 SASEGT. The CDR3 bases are TGTGCCAGCAGCGGCGAGGGACTAGAGGCTTCCTACGAGCAGTACTTC. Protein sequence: CASSGEGLEASYEQYF.

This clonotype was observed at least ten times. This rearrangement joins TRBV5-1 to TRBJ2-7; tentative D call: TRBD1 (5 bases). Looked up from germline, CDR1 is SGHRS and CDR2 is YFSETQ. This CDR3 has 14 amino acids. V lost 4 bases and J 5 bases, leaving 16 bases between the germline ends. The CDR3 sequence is CASSARAGKNEQYF. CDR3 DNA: TGCGCCAGCAGCGCCCGGGCAGGGAAGAACGAGCAGTACTTC.

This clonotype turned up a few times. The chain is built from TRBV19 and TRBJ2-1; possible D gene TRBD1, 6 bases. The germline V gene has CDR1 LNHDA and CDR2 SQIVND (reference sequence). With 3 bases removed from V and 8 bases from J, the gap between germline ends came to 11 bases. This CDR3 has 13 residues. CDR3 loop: CASSIQGRDEQFF. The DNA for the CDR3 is TGTGCCAGTAGTATCCAGGGGCGGGATGAGCAGTTCTTC.